This T cell receptor (beta chain) was retrieved from a study of a mutant IDH1 vaccine in newly diagnosed glioma. The table came from immunoSEQ multiplex PCR; TCRdb's copy has only in-frame clones and leaves some out. Of around 32,000 clones in the sample, around 90% were seen once. The sample's time point: week 5, during vaccination. Vaccine doses each comprised 300 ug of mutant IDH1 20-mer peptide, with topical imiquimod. Notes on this clone: Its antigen is not known.

The origin of this receptor is a woman in her thirties or forties with glioma. Some clones in this sample may be carry-over from other donors' samples. This sample comprised peripheral blood mononuclear cells (PBMCs), obtained from a glioma patient whose treatment included an IDH1 peptide vaccine.

The CDR3 protein is CASSPPNSQNADTQYF. The CDR3 nucleotides read TGTGCCAGCTCACCACCGAACTCGCAGAACGCAGATACGCAGTATTTT. This chain joins TRBV18 and TRBJ2-3; D gene ambiguous. Trimming left V 0 bases short and J 4 bases short, with 14 bases between. The germline V gene encodes CDR1 KGHSH and CDR2 LQKENI. The CDR3 runs 16 residues.